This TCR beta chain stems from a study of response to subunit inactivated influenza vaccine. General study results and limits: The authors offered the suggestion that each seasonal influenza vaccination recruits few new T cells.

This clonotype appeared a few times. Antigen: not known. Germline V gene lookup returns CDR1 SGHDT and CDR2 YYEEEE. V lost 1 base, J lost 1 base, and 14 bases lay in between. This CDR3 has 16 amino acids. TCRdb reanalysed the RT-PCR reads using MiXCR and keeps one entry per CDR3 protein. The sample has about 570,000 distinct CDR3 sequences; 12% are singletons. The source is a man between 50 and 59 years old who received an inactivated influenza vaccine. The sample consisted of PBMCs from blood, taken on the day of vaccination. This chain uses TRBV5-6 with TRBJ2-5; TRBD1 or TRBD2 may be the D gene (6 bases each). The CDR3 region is CASSLKGGWSQETQYF. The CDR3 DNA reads TGTGCCAGCAGCTTGAAGGGGGGTTGGTCCCAAGAGACCCAGTACTTC.